The 2 T cell receptor beta chains reported below all come from one sample, sequenced in a study of blood T cell repertoires in COVID-19 (dated by TCRdb to about 2020). Library generation was performed with the immunoSEQ multiplex PCR assay. Not all clones reach the TCRdb copy of this immuneACCESS table, which keeps in-frame sequences only. Checked studies attribute under half of the gap to unresolved V genes and leave the rest unexplained. The sample table holds 16,000 or so clones, of which around 84% were seen once. Under 15% of the sample belongs to the ten largest clones. The sequenced material came from peripheral blood. These TCRs come from a human donor in a cohort sampled during active COVID-19.

The rearrangement links TRBV25-1 to TRBJ2-5, with TRBD1 matching 7 bases. Trimming at V came to 6 bases and at J to 4 bases, leaving 11 bases not matched to a gene. In germline, CDR1 is MGHDK, CDR2 SYGVNS. The CDR3 spans 15 residues. Here the CDR3 reads CASRGGSTGRETQYF. In nucleotides, the CDR3 is TGTGCCAGCAGAGGGGGCTCGACAGGGAGAGAGACCCAGTACTTC.

This clone was recorded only once. The rearrangement uses TRBV28 and TRBJ2-7; D unresolved. Looked up from germline, CDR1 is MDHEN and CDR2 is SYDVKM. The V end was cut by 3 bases, the J end by 3 bases, with 9 bases between. CDR3 length: 13 residues. The CDR3: CASSLGPRYEQYF. CDR3 bases: TGTGCCAGCAGTTTGGGCCCTCGCTACGAGCAGTACTTC.